Shown below are 27 T cell receptor beta chains from a single sample sequenced in a study of T cell responses to AZD1222 COVID-19 vaccine. The assay was immunoSEQ multiplex PCR, and TCRdb's table has in-frame clones only and misses some. The sample gives tens of thousands of clones, about 87% of which show up once; 4% to 5% is in the top ten. The sequences come from peripheral blood, collected on day 0 of AZD1222 vaccination. The receptors originated from an adult in good health.

This rearrangement joins TRBV7-3 to TRBJ1-1, with D unclear. The CDR3 sequence is 14 residues long. V was shortened by 1 base and J by 4 bases, with 10 bases between the two germline ends. Germline-derived CDR1 and CDR2 are SGHTA and FQGTGA. In nucleotides, the CDR3 is TGTGCCAGCAGCTTAAGCGGGGAAGCCACTGAAGCTTTCTTT. Translation gives CASSLSGEATEAFF.

J is TRBJ1-3 and V is TRBV13; the D is unclear. This CDR3 region has 16 residues. Germline CDR1 and CDR2: PRHDT and FYEKMQ (reference sequence). The V end was cut by 0 bases, the J end by 0 bases, with 9 bases between. The CDR3 here is CASSLGRPVSGNTIYF. The CDR3 region has the DNA TGTGCCAGCAGCTTAGGGCGACCGGTCTCTGGAAACACCATATATTTT. The full variable domain, completed using reference TRBV13 and TRBJ1-3, is AAGVIQSPRHLIKEKRETATLKCYPIPRHDTVYWYQQGPGQDPQFLISFYEKMQSDKGSIPDRFSAQQFSDYHSELNMSSLELGDSALYFCASSLGRPVSGNTIYFGEGSWLTVV.

This chain connects TRBV19 to TRBJ1-5; 9 bases fit TRBD1. The CDR3 consists of 16 residues. V lost 10 bases to trimming and J lost 7 bases; unmatched junction nucleotides: 17. In germline, CDR1 is LNHDA, CDR2 SQIVND (reference sequence). The CDR3 protein is CATKGQGGLSGQPQHF. CDR3 in DNA: TGTGCCACCAAGGGACAGGGAGGTTTAAGCGGCCAGCCCCAGCATTTT.

The chain recombines TRBV10-1 with TRBJ2-1, with TRBD2 matching 12 bases. Germline V gene data show CDR1 as WNHNN and CDR2 as SYGVQD (reference sequence). The CDR3 spans 15 residues. V was pared by 7 bases and J by 5 bases, with 6 bases of the junction left unmatched. The CDR3 DNA is TGCGCCAGCAAGGACTGGACTAGCGGGGACAATGAGCAGTTCTTC. The encoded protein is CASKDWTSGDNEQFF.

The chain employs TRBV7-9 and TRBJ2-2, with D possibly TRBD2 on 6 matching bases. The germline gives CDR1 SEHNR, CDR2 FQNEAQ (reference sequence). Trimming removed 2 bases from V and 2 bases from J, with 9 bases in between. This CDR3 is built from 15 residues. CDR3 region: CASSLHGGNTGELFF. For the CDR3, the DNA is TGTGCCAGCAGCTTACACGGGGGAAACACCGGGGAGCTGTTTTTT.

CDR3 bases: TGTGCCAGCAGCCAAGGACTAGCAGGGGTTACCTACGAGCAGTACTTC. It specifies CASSQGLAGVTYEQYF. The chain carries TRBV7-2 and TRBJ2-7; TRBD2 agrees at 8 bases. CDR1 and CDR2 from the germline V gene are SGHTA and FQGNSA. Trimming removed 5 bases from V and 2 bases from J; junction bases left unmatched: 11. This CDR3 has 16 residues.

The chain recombines TRBV18 with TRBJ2-7; TRBD1 agrees at 7 bases. CDR1 and CDR2 (germline): KGHSH, LQKENI. The J segment lost 1 base and the V segment lost 1 base, leaving 4 bases of the junction unmatched. The CDR3 runs 15 residues. Here the CDR3 reads CASSPRGQPSYEQYF. The CDR3, as DNA: TGTGCCAGCTCACCACGGGGACAGCCTTCCTACGAGCAGTACTTC.

CDR3 nucleotide sequence: TGTGCCAGCAGCTTAGTGGAGGGCGCGGTTGTAAGCTCCTATAATTCACCCCTCCACTTT. Translated: CASSLVEGAVVSSYNSPLHF. J is TRBJ1-6 and V is TRBV7-8; D remains ambiguous. Trimming stripped 1 base from V and 0 bases from J, with 19 bases between. The CDR3 sequence is 20 residues long. CDR1 and CDR2 (germline): SGHVS, FQNEAQ.

V gene TRBV18 combines with J gene TRBJ2-2; 9 positions agree with TRBD1. Trimming took 3 bases from V and 3 from J; bases not matched to a gene: 2. Germline values: CDR1 KGHSH, CDR2 LQKENI. CDR3 length: 15 residues. The CDR3 region has the DNA TGTGCCAGCTCACCGGGACAGGGAGACACCGGGGAGCTGTTTTTT. Protein sequence: CASSPGQGDTGELFF.

This clone was seen a few times. The chain combines TRBV9 with TRBJ1-3, with D uncertain. V was pared by 0 bases and J by 4 bases, with 14 bases between. Germline assignment: CDR1 SGDLS and CDR2 YYNGEE. The CDR3 has 16 residues. The CDR3 DNA is TGTGCCAGCAGCGTAGTCCCGGGCCCCGGGGGAAACACCATATATTTT. Translating it yields CASSVVPGPGGNTIYF.

The table lists this clone with a few counts. This rearrangement joins TRBV3-1 (or the pseudogene TRBV3-2) to TRBJ1-5; unclear D gene. The CDR3 runs to 13 residues. CDR1 is LGHDT, CDR2 YNNKEL, per germline (reference sequence). V gave up 1 base and J gave up 3 bases, with 4 bases separating them. CDR3 nucleotides: TGTGCCAGCAGCCAAGCACCCAATCAGCCCCAGCATTTT. Its protein product is CASSQAPNQPQHF.

The V gene is TRBV6-5, the J gene TRBJ1-1; no definite D call. Germline CDR1 reads MNHEY; CDR2 reads SVGAGI. The CDR3 is 14 residues long. V was cut by 2 bases and J by 5 bases, with 12 bases left in between. For the CDR3, the DNA is TGTGCCAGCAGTTACACCTCCCGCATGACTGAAGCTTTCTTT. It codes for CASSYTSRMTEAFF.

The chain joins TRBV13 to TRBJ1-2; D is undetermined. CDR3 length: 13 residues. Germline CDR1 and CDR2: PRHDT and FYEKMQ (reference sequence). V was shortened by 3 bases and J by 4 bases, with 9 bases between the two germline ends. The CDR3 DNA is TGTGCCAGCAGCTTGCCTCCCACCTATGGCTACACCTTC. Amino acids: CASSLPPTYGYTF.

V gene TRBV5-6 combines with J gene TRBJ1-4; perhaps TRBD1 as D (6 bases). V was cut by 4 bases and J by 3 bases, with 13 bases left in between. In germline, CDR1 is SGHDT, CDR2 YYEEEE. CDR3 length: 15 amino acids. DNA for the CDR3: TGTGCCAGCAGCCTCGGGGGGCTAGCTAATGAAAAACTGTTTTTT. It codes for CASSLGGLANEKLFF.

V is TRBV3-1 (or the pseudogene TRBV3-2) and J is TRBJ2-2, with 7 bases lining up with TRBD1. CDR1 LGHDT and CDR2 YNNKEL come from the germline V gene (reference sequence). J gave up 2 bases and V 3 bases, and 3 bases lay outside the gene matches. CDR3 length equals 15 residues. CDR3 bases: TGTGCCAGCAGCCACCGGGACAGAAACACCGGGGAGCTGTTTTTT. Its protein is CASSHRDRNTGELFF.

The V call is TRBV19, the J call TRBJ2-5; either TRBD1 or TRBD2 may supply D (5 bases each). The CDR3 length is 17 residues. The V gene lost 5 bases and the J gene lost 0 bases, with 19 bases spanning the gap. Germline CDR1 LNHDA, CDR2 SQIVND (reference sequence). CDR3 loop: CASSYSGPVLYQETQYF. For the CDR3, the DNA is TGTGCCAGTAGTTACTCGGGACCGGTACTATACCAAGAGACCCAGTACTTC.

This clone was detected only a few times. This chain uses TRBV3-1 (or the pseudogene TRBV3-2) with TRBJ2-2; a weak D match, TRBD2 (6 bases). CDR1 LGHDT and CDR2 YNNKEL come from the germline V gene (reference sequence). V lost 2 bases, J lost 5 bases, and 12 bases lay in between. The CDR3 has 15 residues. The CDR3, as DNA: TGTGCCAGCAGCCAACGCTACCGGGGGACCGGGGAGCTGTTTTTT. It codes for CASSQRYRGTGELFF.

The J gene is TRBJ1-2, the V gene TRBV9, with a possible D match to TRBD1 (5 bases). Trimming stripped 3 bases from V and 4 bases from J, with 16 bases between. Germline-derived CDR1 and CDR2 are SGDLS and YYNGEE. This CDR3 comprises 15 residues. CDR3 DNA: TGTGCCAGCAGCGCTATACCGGGACCCTCCTATGGCTACACCTTC. Translation gives CASSAIPGPSYGYTF.

This chain links TRBV5-1 with TRBJ2-2; TRBD2 agrees at 10 bases. This CDR3 is 17 amino acids long. Germline V gene sequence: CDR1 SGHRS, CDR2 YFSETQ. The V and J ends lost 4 bases and 0 bases, in that order; junction bases with no gene match: 6. CDR3 sequence: CASSPMGLASNTGELFF. The CDR3 nucleotides are TGCGCCAGCAGCCCAATGGGACTAGCGTCGAACACCGGGGAGCTGTTTTTT.

The chain combines TRBV6-1 with TRBJ2-3; a weak D match, TRBD2 (5 bases). Trimming cost V 2 bases and J 5 bases, with 14 bases left between them. The CDR3 sequence is 15 residues long. CDR1 and CDR2 from the germline V gene are MNHNS and SASEGT. The DNA for the CDR3 is TGTGCCAGCAGTGAACTAGCCCCACGAGGAGATACGCAGTATTTT. It yields the protein CASSELAPRGDTQYF.

The gene calls are TRBV5-1 and TRBJ2-6; tentatively, D is TRBD2 (6 bases). Between the trimmed V and J ends, which lost 4 bases and 1 base, there was a span of 9 bases. Germline CDR1 SGHRS, CDR2 YFSETQ. The CDR3 has 15 amino acids. CDR3 region: CASSPEGSGANVLTF. The CDR3 nucleotides read TGCGCCAGCAGCCCGGAGGGTTCTGGGGCCAACGTCCTGACTTTC.

V and J are TRBV7-9 and TRBJ2-7; D ambiguous. The germline V gene has CDR1 SEHNR and CDR2 FQNEAQ (reference sequence). This CDR3 contains 12 residues. The V and J ends lost 5 bases and 2 bases respectively, with 7 bases between them. The CDR3 nucleotides are TGTGCCAGCAGCCGAGATACCTACGAGCAGTACTTC. Its translation is CASSRDTYEQYF.

This clone was recorded once. The chain recombines TRBV3-1 (or the pseudogene TRBV3-2) with TRBJ1-4, with D uncertain. With 3 bases removed from V and 8 bases from J, the gap between germline ends came to 10 bases. The CDR3 sequence is 13 residues long. Germline CDR1 and CDR2: LGHDT and YNNKEL (reference sequence). The CDR3 region has the DNA TGTGCCAGCAGCCAGCAATTCGGGGAAAAACTGTTTTTT. It translates to CASSQQFGEKLFF.

This clone has only one observation. The chain is built from TRBV18 and TRBJ2-5; D remains unclear. Germline lookup yields CDR1 KGHSH and CDR2 LQKENI. The V end lost 2 bases, the J end lost 4 bases, and 8 bases lay between the germline ends. The CDR3 consists of 13 residues. The DNA for the CDR3 is TGTGCCAGCTCACCAGGGCAGGTAGAGACCCAGTACTTC. Amino acids: CASSPGQVETQYF.

The chain couples TRBV5-1 to TRBJ2-1; no firm D call. CDR1 and CDR2 (germline): SGHRS, YFSETQ. This CDR3 region has 14 residues. V lost 1 base and J 3 bases, leaving 8 bases between the germline ends. The CDR3 protein is CASSLRTRYNEQFF. The CDR3 DNA reads as TGCGCCAGCAGCTTGAGGACCCGCTACAATGAGCAGTTCTTC.

The chain recombines TRBV11-3 with TRBJ1-1; D unclear. The V end was cut by 5 bases, the J end by 6 bases, with 16 bases between. The germline gives CDR1 SGHNT, CDR2 YENEEA. The CDR3 totals 14 residues. CDR3: CASSASRYGAEAFF. In DNA, the CDR3 is TGTGCCAGCAGCGCCTCTCGTTACGGCGCTGAAGCTTTCTTT.

The CDR3 loop reads CASSRVRGSGNTIYF. CDR3 in DNA: TGTGCCAGCAGTCGGGTCCGAGGCTCTGGAAACACCATATATTTT. V and J are TRBV6-2 or TRBV6-3 and TRBJ1-3; unclear D gene. This CDR3 contains 15 residues. Germline CDR1 and CDR2: MNHEY and SVGEGT. V shed 5 bases and J shed 0 bases, with 11 bases lying between them.